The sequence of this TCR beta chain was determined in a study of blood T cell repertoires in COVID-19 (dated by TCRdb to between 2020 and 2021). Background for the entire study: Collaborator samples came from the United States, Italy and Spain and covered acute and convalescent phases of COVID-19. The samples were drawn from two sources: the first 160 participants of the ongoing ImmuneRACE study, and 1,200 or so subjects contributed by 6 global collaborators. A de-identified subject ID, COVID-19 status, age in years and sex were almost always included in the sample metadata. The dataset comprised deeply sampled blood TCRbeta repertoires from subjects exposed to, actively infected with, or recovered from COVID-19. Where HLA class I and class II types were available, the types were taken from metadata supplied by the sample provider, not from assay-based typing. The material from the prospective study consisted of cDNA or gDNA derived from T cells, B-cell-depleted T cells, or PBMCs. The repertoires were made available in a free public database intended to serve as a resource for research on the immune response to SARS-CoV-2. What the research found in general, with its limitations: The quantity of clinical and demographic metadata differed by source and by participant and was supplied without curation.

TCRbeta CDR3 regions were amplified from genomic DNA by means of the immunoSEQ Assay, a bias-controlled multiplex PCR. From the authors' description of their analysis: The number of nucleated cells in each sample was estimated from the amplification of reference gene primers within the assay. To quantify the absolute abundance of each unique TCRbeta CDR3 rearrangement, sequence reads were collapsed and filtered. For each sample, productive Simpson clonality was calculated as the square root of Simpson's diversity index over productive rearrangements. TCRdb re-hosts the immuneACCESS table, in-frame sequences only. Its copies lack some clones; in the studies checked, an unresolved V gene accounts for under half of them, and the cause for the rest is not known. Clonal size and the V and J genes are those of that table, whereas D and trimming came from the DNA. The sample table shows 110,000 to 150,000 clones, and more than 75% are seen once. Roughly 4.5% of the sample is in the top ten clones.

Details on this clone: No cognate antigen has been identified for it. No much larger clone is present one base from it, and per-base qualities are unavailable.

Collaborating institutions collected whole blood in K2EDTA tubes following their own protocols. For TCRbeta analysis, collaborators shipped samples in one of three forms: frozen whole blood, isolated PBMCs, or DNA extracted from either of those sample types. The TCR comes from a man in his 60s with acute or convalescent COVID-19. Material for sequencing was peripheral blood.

The base sequence is TGCAGCGTTGAAGAACGCGACTATGGCTACACCTTC. Translated, it reads CSVEERDYGYTF. Recombination joined TRBV29-1 with TRBJ1-2, with no confident D gene call. The cysteine opens and the phenylalanine closes a CDR3 of 12 amino acids. Of all the DNA, just the CDR3 is kept, 36 bases in frame from base 1. CDR1 and CDR2, per the germline V gene, are SQVTM and ANQGSEA. Trimming takes 0 bases from V and 3 bases from J, and the germline ends sit 5 bases apart.